This T cell receptor (beta chain) was identified during a study of naive and memory T cell subsets (dated by TCRdb to the late 2010s). Some background on the complete study: The figure summarizing these samples reported 10 blood donors, 7 tuberculin skin test biopsies and 3 saline control biopsies. PCR2 was typically run as a SYBR Green qPCR and stopped at a set threshold, although low-input samples could use end-point PCR of around 6 cycles instead. Findings and caveats that apply to the study as a whole: The potential sensitivity of the RNA-based method to TCR transcript changes with T cell activation and differentiation was acknowledged.

The library relied on 5' RACE. The ligated cDNA was amplified in four rounds of PCR with nested alpha and beta constant region primers together with the SP2 primer. For the blood and skin samples, reverse transcription of TCR RNA was done with SuperScript IV along with alpha and beta constant region primers. T4 RNA ligase 1 was used to ligate an oligonucleotide containing the Illumina SP2 primer and a UMI to the 3' end of the cDNA. The 12-nucleotide UMI consisted of two random hexamers with an eight-base spacer between the hexamers to prevent hairpin formation. From the second PCR onward, TCR alpha and beta chain libraries were processed separately and dual indexed for multiplexing. After pooling, the indexed libraries were analyzed by capillary electrophoresis and sequenced on either an Illumina MiSeq or NextSeq. PhiX DNA at roughly 5-7% was spiked into libraries to increase base diversity and improve cluster recognition. The paper's data handling went like this. UMIs were extracted from read 2 by Demultiplexor and combined with the TCR sequence from read 1, and reads were split according to sample indices. V and J genes and V-J junctions were identified by Decombinator, which gave every TCR a five-part identifier that included V and J deletions. UMIs were used by Collapsinator to correct sequencing errors and PCR amplification heterogeneity, so that a UMI-based abundance was obtained for each TCR. CDR3Translator turned identifiers into nucleotide sequence, translated the nucleotide sequence into amino acids, and pulled out CDR3 regions based on terminal motifs. After normalization to the amount of input RNA, the error-corrected alpha and beta TCR counts from blood and from skin were compared. The public reads were run again by TCRdb, first through fastp at Q25 and then through MiXCR, and only productive beta chains were kept. Each entry is one CDR3 protein sequence, shown with its most common DNA and genes. For this entry, the V and J calls and clone size follow TCRdb and not the study's own pipeline. The sample yields more than 60,000 distinct CDR3 sequences; roughly 8.1% were counted once. The top ten clones comprise 19% of the sample.

CDR1 and CDR2 are read off the germline V gene as ENHRY and SYGVKD. Trimming removed 3 bases from V and 3 bases from J; the gene matches leave 8 bases unexplained. The CDR3 runs 15 residues from the cysteine to the phenylalanine. The CDR3 DNA has 45 bases and is translated from base 1. A few counts support this clonotype. Its antigen specificity is not known. No much larger clone exists at a distance of one base, and base qualities are not known. A robust, sensitive protocol for the amplification, sequencing and analysis of TCRs was described in the study, in which 3' ligation of a UMI-containing oligonucleotide to TCR cDNA was used. For whole blood analysis, 2.5 to 3 ml of peripheral blood was collected from healthy adult volunteers into Tempus tubes, and RNA was extracted following the manufacturer's instructions. Total RNA was treated with RQ1 DNase, without cell sorting, prior to reverse transcription, with an input of roughly 1 to 1,100 ng being targeted. Skin biopsy and whole blood libraries were made to test pipeline robustness in samples where T cells form a minority population.

This clonotype was obtained from a female donor in good health. The chain is encoded by TRBV10-3 joined to TRBJ2-7, with TRBD1 matching 7 junction bases. At the DNA level, the sequence is TGTGCCATCAGTGAAACAGGGACAGAACTCTACGAGCAGTACTTC. It encodes CAISETGTELYEQYF.